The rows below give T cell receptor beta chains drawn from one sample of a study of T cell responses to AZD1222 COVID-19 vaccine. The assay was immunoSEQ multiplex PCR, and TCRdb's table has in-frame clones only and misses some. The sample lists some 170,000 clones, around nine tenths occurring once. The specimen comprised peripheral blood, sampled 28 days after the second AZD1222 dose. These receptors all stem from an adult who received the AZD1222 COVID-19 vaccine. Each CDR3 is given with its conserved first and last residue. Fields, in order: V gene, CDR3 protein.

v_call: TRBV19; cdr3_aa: CASSIVLAGVGETQYF
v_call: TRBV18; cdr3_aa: CASSPPDYNEQFF
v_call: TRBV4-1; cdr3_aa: CASSQGTNIQYF
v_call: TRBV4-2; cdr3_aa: CASSQVQGYTYNEQFF
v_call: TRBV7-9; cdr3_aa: CASSQGENEQFF
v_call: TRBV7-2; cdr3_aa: CASSLVQAAPYEQYF
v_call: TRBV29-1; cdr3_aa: CSVTDRNEKLFF
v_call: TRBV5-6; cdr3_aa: CASSKLRDPLHF
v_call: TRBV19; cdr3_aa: CASRLSRGYGYTF
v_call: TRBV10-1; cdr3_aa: CASSESGQGHYTEAFF
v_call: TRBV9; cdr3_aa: CASSVGQGRETQYF
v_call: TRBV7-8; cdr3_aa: CASSLGWENLQPQHF
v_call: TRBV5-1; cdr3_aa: CASSLASTDTEAFF
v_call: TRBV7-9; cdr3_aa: CASRNIQGMNTGELFF
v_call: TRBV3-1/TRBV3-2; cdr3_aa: CASSFDTVPGYTF
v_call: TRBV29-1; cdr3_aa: CSVGETTGGSGYTF
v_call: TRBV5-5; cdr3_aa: CASGAPTDTQYF
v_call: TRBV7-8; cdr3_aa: CASSLAQGPLHF
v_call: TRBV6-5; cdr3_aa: CASRPFGQGYYGYTF
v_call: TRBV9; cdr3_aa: CASSDTRSGANVLTF
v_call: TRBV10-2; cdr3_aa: CASSTLYEQFF
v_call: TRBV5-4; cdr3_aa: CASSLAGLAKNIQYF
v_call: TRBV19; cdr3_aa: CASSTFVGQGSNEQFF
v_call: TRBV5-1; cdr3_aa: CASSSQGGNTEAFF
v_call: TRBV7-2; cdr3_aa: CASSLAARGTDTQYF
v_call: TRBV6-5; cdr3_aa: CASRAGLAGLDTQYF
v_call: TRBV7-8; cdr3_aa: CASSPGLVQYF
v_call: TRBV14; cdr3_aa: CASSRGSGNTIYF
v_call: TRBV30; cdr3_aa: CAWRDREAIRELFF
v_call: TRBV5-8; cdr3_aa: CASSLRGSYGYTF
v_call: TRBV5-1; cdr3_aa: CASSSQGETGELFF
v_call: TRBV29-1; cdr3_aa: CSVELGQTSGYTF
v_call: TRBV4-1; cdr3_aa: CASSQDGGLGTDTQYF
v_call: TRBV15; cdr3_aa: CATSPRIKENTEAFF
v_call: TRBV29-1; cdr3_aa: CSVEDGAQETQYF
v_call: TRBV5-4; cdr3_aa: CASSLGGQNEKLFF
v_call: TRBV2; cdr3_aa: CASRSDRGPNSPLHF
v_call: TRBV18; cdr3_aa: CASSPTGTGDEKLFF
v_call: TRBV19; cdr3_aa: CASSIVLRKDSYNSPLHF
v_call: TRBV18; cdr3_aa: CASSPSAGLNEKLFF